Listed below are T cell receptor beta chains from one sample, sequenced in a study of graft-versus-host responses after intestinal transplantation. This table comes from immunoSEQ multiplex PCR, and its TCRdb copy is limited to in-frame clones, with some not included. The sample lists about 3,300 clones, approximately 74% occurring once. Sequenced here: ileum tissue, sampled 5 and 7 days after intestinal transplantation. These TCRs come from a human patient who received an intestinal transplant, so some T cells may come from the graft donor. Both conserved end residues are part of each CDR3. Fields, in order: V gene, clone size, J gene, D gene, CDR3 protein, CDR3 DNA. A D gene is named only where the DNA matches it firmly. Rows may omit the clone size; those that give it use once, few, many or a size class.

V: TRBV27; size: NA; J: TRBJ2-7; D: NA; CDR3: CASSLVGQGSGSSYEQYF; DNA: TGTGCCAGCAGTTTAGTCGGCCAGGGGAGCGGCAGCTCCTACGAGCAGTACTTC
V: TRBV27; size: once; J: TRBJ2-6; D: NA; CDR3: CASSLSISGANVLTF; DNA: TGTGCCAGCAGTTTATCTATCTCTGGGGCCAACGTCCTGACTTTC
V: TRBV11-2; size: NA; J: TRBJ1-1; D: TRBD1; CDR3: CASSLGLGGRNTEAFF; DNA: TGTGCCAGCAGCTTAGGATTAGGGGGCCGAAACACTGAAGCTTTCTTT
V: TRBV4-1; size: NA; J: TRBJ2-3; D: NA; CDR3: CASSVPAADTQYF; DNA: TGCGCCAGCAGCGTCCCCGCGGCAGATACGCAGTATTTT
V: TRBV6-1; size: few; J: TRBJ2-1; D: TRBD2; CDR3: CASSDLAGASYNEQFF; DNA: TGTGCCAGCAGTGATTTAGCGGGAGCCTCCTACAATGAGCAGTTCTTC
V: TRBV9; size: NA; J: TRBJ2-3; D: TRBD2; CDR3: CASSVGLAGTDTQYF; DNA: TGTGCCAGCAGCGTAGGACTAGCGGGCACAGATACGCAGTATTTT
V: TRBV25-1; size: NA; J: TRBJ2-7; D: TRBD1; CDR3: CASGEQGGSSYEQYF; DNA: TGTGCCAGCGGGGAACAGGGGGGCAGCTCCTACGAGCAGTACTTC
V: TRBV6-5; size: large; J: TRBJ2-1; D: TRBD2; CDR3: CASSYSTGGSYNEQFF; DNA: TGTGCCAGCAGTTACTCGACGGGGGGGTCCTACAATGAGCAGTTCTTC
V: TRBV5-1; size: NA; J: TRBJ2-1; D: TRBD1; CDR3: CASSDRVYNEQFF; DNA: TGCGCCAGCAGCGACAGGGTTTACAATGAGCAGTTCTTC
V: TRBV18; size: NA; J: TRBJ2-3; D: TRBD2; CDR3: CASSPPAGAPTDTQYF; DNA: TGTGCCAGCTCACCACCAGCGGGAGCCCCCACAGATACGCAGTATTTT